The rows below give T cell receptor beta chains drawn from one sample of a study of vaccination and CD4 T cells after COVID-19. TCRdb redid the calling of the PCR reads with MiXCR, one entry per CDR3 protein. The data show 12,000 to 15,000 distinct CDR3 sequences, roughly 39% seen once. These receptors' antigens are unknown. Specimen: CD4+ T cells from blood, cultured in vitro. Receptors originate from a human donor who had recovered from COVID-19. Each CDR3 is given with its conserved first and last residue. Each record gives: clone size, D gene, V gene, J gene, CDR3 DNA, CDR3 protein. The D gene is left open where the match is weak. Not every row has a clone size; where given, it reads once, few, many or a size class.

>-|-|TRBV27|TRBJ2-5
TGTGCCAGCAGTTTTTGGCAGGGCGAGACCCAGTACTTC
CASSFWQGETQYF
>few|-|TRBV2|TRBJ1-2
TGTGCCAGCAGCCCGGGAAACTATGGCTACACCTTC
CASSPGNYGYTF
>-|-|TRBV15|TRBJ1-5
TGTGCCACCAGCAGAGATCTGGGTTCGGCTGGCAATCAGCCCCAGCATTTT
CATSRDLGSAGNQPQHF
>few|-|TRBV2|TRBJ1-2
TGTGCCAGCAACGGAGTTTTTAACTATGGCTACACCTTC
CASNGVFNYGYTF
>-|-|TRBV30|TRBJ1-4
TGTGCCTGGAGTTCCGCTGTGGGGGAAAAACTGTTTTTT
CAWSSAVGEKLFF
>-|-|TRBV30|TRBJ2-5
TGTGCCTGGAGTGTACTGGCAGCATCAGAGACCCAGTACTTC
CAWSVLAASETQYF
>-|-|TRBV20-1|TRBJ1-5
TGCAGTGCTCGAACAGGTTTCGGCAATCAGCCCCAGCATTTT
CSARTGFGNQPQHF
>-|TRBD1|TRBV11-3|TRBJ1-1
TGTGCCAGCAGCTCAGCCTCGGGACAGAGGACCGTTTTT
CASSSASGQRTVF
>-|-|TRBV19|TRBJ2-3
TGTGCCAGTAGCGACCGGGCCTCCATAGATACGCAGTATTTT
CASSDRASIDTQYF
>-|TRBD2|TRBV7-8|TRBJ2-3
TGTGCCAGCAGCCCAAGGTGGCGGGGGGGCACAGATACGCAGTATTTT
CASSPRWRGGTDTQYF
>-|-|TRBV12-3/TRBV12-4|TRBJ2-7
TGTGCCAGCAGTTTGCAGACAGTCTACGAGCAGTACTTC
CASSLQTVYEQYF
>-|-|TRBV6-2/TRBV6-3|TRBJ1-1
TGTGCCAGCACTACCCCACAGTTTATCGCCACTGAAGCTTTCTTT
CASTTPQFIATEAFF
>few|-|TRBV2|TRBJ2-7
TGTGCCAGCAGTGAAGCCCTCCTCGCCGAGCAGTACTTC
CASSEALLAEQYF
>few|-|TRBV6-1|TRBJ1-6
TGTGCCAGCCCCTCGGGGGCGCGGTCTTTATCACCCCTCCACTTT
CASPSGARSLSPLHF
>-|-|TRBV10-3|TRBJ2-7
TGTGCCATTCGCCCAGGGGCCGCTGGGGATGAGCAGTACTTC
CAIRPGAAGDEQYF
>few|TRBD1|TRBV27|TRBJ2-2
TGTGCCAGCACCCGGACAGGGGCCACCGGGGAGCTGTTTTTT
CASTRTGATGELFF
>-|TRBD1|TRBV28|TRBJ2-1
TGTGCCAGCAGCCCTACGGCCCTCCGGGACAGGGCCTACAATGAGCAGTTCTTC
CASSPTALRDRAYNEQFF
>few|TRBD1|TRBV5-6|TRBJ2-7
TGTGCCAGCAGGCCCACGGGACAGATCTACGAGCAGTACTTC
CASRPTGQIYEQYF
>few|-|TRBV20-1|TRBJ1-6
TGCAGTGCTAGCCCGGGCGGGAATTCACCCCTCCACTTT
CSASPGGNSPLHF
>few|TRBD1|TRBV6-1|TRBJ1-1
TGTGCCAGCAAGACAGGGGGAGTGCGAACTGAAGCTTTCTTT
CASKTGGVRTEAFF
>-|TRBD1|TRBV6-2/TRBV6-3|TRBJ2-7
TGTGCCAGCAGCCAGAGGGGATGGGACAGCTCCTACGAGCAGTACTTC
CASSQRGWDSSYEQYF
>few|-|TRBV15|TRBJ2-3
TGTGCCACCAGCACCGAGCACGATAGCACAGATACGCAGTATTTT
CATSTEHDSTDTQYF
>few|-|TRBV24-1|TRBJ2-2
TGTGCCACCAGTGCCTCAGGGACGAACACCGGGGAGCTGTTTTTT
CATSASGTNTGELFF
>-|TRBD2|TRBV10-2|TRBJ2-3
TGCGCCAGCAGGATGCTAGCGGGGGGGCCCACAGATACGCAGTATTTT
CASRMLAGGPTDTQYF
>few|TRBD1|TRBV7-2|TRBJ2-7
TGTGCCAGCAGTGAGGGGGCACTTTCCTACGAGCAGTACTTC
CASSEGALSYEQYF
>-|TRBD1|TRBV19|TRBJ1-5
TGTACCAGTAGTACTATGGGACAGGGCTTCCAGCCCCAGCATTTT
CTSSTMGQGFQPQHF
>-|-|TRBV29-1|TRBJ1-1
TGCAGCGTTGAGCGAGGGCAGGGGACTGAAGCTTTCTTT
CSVERGQGTEAFF
>-|-|TRBV21-1|TRBJ1-1
TGTGCCAGCAGCAACAGGACAGCGATGAACACTGAAGCTTTCTTT
CASSNRTAMNTEAFF
>-|TRBD2|TRBV7-9|TRBJ2-7
TGTGCCAGCAGCTCCGGACTAGCGGGGGGGCCTATGAATAGGTACGAGCAGTACTTC
CASSSGLAGGPMNRYEQYF
>few|-|TRBV7-2|TRBJ1-3
TGTGCCAGCAGCTCCCGCTCTGGAAACACCATATATTTT
CASSSRSGNTIYF
>-|-|TRBV6-1|TRBJ2-2
TGTGCCAGCAGACCCGGGGCAGGGTGGCCCGGGGAGCTGTTTTTT
CASRPGAGWPGELFF
>few|-|TRBV7-2|TRBJ1-2
TGTGCCAGCAGCTTAGCCCGGCCCCAGACCTATGGCTACACCTTC
CASSLARPQTYGYTF
>-|-|TRBV27|TRBJ1-1
TGTGCCAGCAGTTATGAGAGGGGAGTGGCTTTCTTT
CASSYERGVAFF
>-|-|TRBV29-1|TRBJ1-1
TGCAGCGTAGACTACCCGGGTGTGAACACTGAAGCTTTCTTT
CSVDYPGVNTEAFF
>-|-|TRBV9|TRBJ1-1
TGTGCCAGCAGCGTGGGACGTATCCCCGATACTGAAGCTTTCTTT
CASSVGRIPDTEAFF
>-|TRBD1|TRBV20-1|TRBJ2-7
TGCAGTGCTAACTTACAGGGGTTTTCCTACGAGCAGTACTTC
CSANLQGFSYEQYF
>-|TRBD1|TRBV5-1|TRBJ1-1
TGCGCCAGCAGCCCCCTGGACCGGGACAGGGGGCCAAAAACTGAAGCTTTCTTT
CASSPLDRDRGPKTEAFF
>-|-|TRBV18|TRBJ2-4
TGTGCCAGCTCACCACCCAACCCTTCCAACATTCAGTACTTC
CASSPPNPSNIQYF
>once|-|TRBV12-5|TRBJ2-7
TGTGCTAGTGGTTCCCCCGGACACCGGAGTAACGACGAGCAGTACTTC
CASGSPGHRSNDEQYF
>-|-|TRBV5-1|TRBJ2-4
TGCGCCAGCAGCCGGGGTCGGTTAGCCAAAAACATTCAGTACTTC
CASSRGRLAKNIQYF
>-|TRBD2|TRBV6-1|TRBJ2-3
TGTGCCAGCAGTGATCGACTAGCCTTCTCTATGACAGATACGCAGTATTTT
CASSDRLAFSMTDTQYF
>few|-|TRBV11-3|TRBJ1-2
TGTGCCAGCAGCTTCTCGGAGGGGGGCGGCTACACCTTC
CASSFSEGGGYTF
>few|-|TRBV7-9|TRBJ1-1
TGTGCCAGCAGCTCAGGAACGGGGAACACTGAAGCTTTCTTT
CASSSGTGNTEAFF
>few|-|TRBV6-1|TRBJ2-2
TGTGCCAGCTCCAGTGGGGGGCTCGGGTACACCGGGGAGCTGTTTTTT
CASSSGGLGYTGELFF
>-|-|TRBV18|TRBJ2-5
TGTGCCAGCTCACCAGGTCGGGGAGAGACCCAGTACTTC
CASSPGRGETQYF
>-|TRBD1|TRBV5-1|TRBJ2-2
TGCGCCAGCAGCCCGGACAGGCCCGGGGAGCTGTTTTTT
CASSPDRPGELFF
>medium-sized|-|TRBV7-2|TRBJ1-5
TGTGCCAGCAGCCTCAGGGGCAATCAGCCCCAGCATTTT
CASSLRGNQPQHF
>-|-|TRBV10-3|TRBJ1-2
TGTGCCATCAGTGAAGTTAGGGGCCCAATTGACTATGGCTACACCTTC
CAISEVRGPIDYGYTF
>-|-|TRBV30|TRBJ1-1
TGTGCCTGGAGTCCCCAAGGTTACACTGAAGCTTTCTTT
CAWSPQGYTEAFF
>-|-|TRBV27|TRBJ2-7
TGTGCCAGCAGCCCCGGGAGCTCCCACTACGAGCAGTACTTC
CASSPGSSHYEQYF